This T cell receptor (beta chain) stems from a study of Graves' ophthalmopathy and Graves' hyperthyroidism. The authors amplified TCR beta CDR3 regions from RNA transcripts. Second-round multiplex PCR came after first-round RT-PCR with HTBI primers. MiXCR, applied by TCRdb to the multiplex PCR reads, yields one record per CDR3 protein. Of 220,000 or so distinct CDR3 sequences in the sample, roughly 21% are singletons; the top ten hold about 46%. This clonotype was observed many times. The CDR3 runs to 15 residues. Germline V gives CDR1 MNHNS, CDR2 SASEGT. V was clipped by 4 bases and J by 4 bases; unmatched bases: 7.

This receptor was taken from a woman aged 50 to 60 with Graves' ophthalmopathy. Sequencing was carried out using peripheral blood. This chain joins TRBV6-1 and TRBJ1-5; 7 bases align to TRBD1. The CDR3: CASSAERGPNQPQHF. CDR3 coding DNA: TGTGCCAGCAGTGCCGAAAGGGGGCCGAATCAGCCCCAGCATTTT.